This T cell receptor beta chain was recovered during a study of human T cells and chemical hapten exposure. Study overall: While the roughly 22-week study was under way, patients received diphenylcyclopropenone on the scalp every week.

In its sample, this clonotype was seen many times. No antigen is known for it. TCRdb fed the RACE reads into MiXCR, producing one record per CDR3 protein. The sample lists around 60,000 distinct CDR3 sequences, roughly 6.7% occurring once. The CDR3 consists of 14 residues. V lost 5 bases, J lost 1 base, and 6 bases stayed unmatched. Germline assignment: CDR1 DFQATT and CDR2 SNEGSKA (reference sequence). Broader study findings: Against controls, expanded TCRs gave rise to significantly more large CDR3 similarity clusters. Having alopecia, the donors may differ immunologically from healthy people.

Described time point: pre-sensitization, week 0. This sample's treatment: therapeutic diphenylcyclopropenone sensitization with weekly scalp DPC. Sequenced material: whole blood, taken in connection with sensitization to the hapten diphenylcyclopropenone (DPC). The TCR was taken from a woman aged 30 to 39 with alopecia areata. Some clones in this sample may be carry-over from other donors' samples. The chain combines TRBV20-1 with TRBJ2-3; 7 bases line up with TRBD1. CDR3 amino acids: CSALGTAGTDTQYF. The CDR3 DNA reads as TGCAGTGCTCTGGGGACAGCTGGCACAGATACGCAGTATTTT.